Presented here are 6 T cell receptor beta chains from one specimen sequenced in a study of T-cell reconstitution after alpha-beta-depleted transplantation in children (dated by TCRdb to the mid-2010s). Libraries were constructed by PCR. TCRdb lists the instrument as Illumina HiSeq 2500. To normalize quantification of the TCRbeta repertoire, the TCR libraries were built with molecular barcoding that relied on unique molecular identifiers. Through fastp at Q25 and MiXCR, TCRdb rebuilt clones from the public reads, retaining in-frame beta chains. All rows with the same CDR3 protein become a single entry with the most common DNA and genes. For this sample the table gives about 58,000 distinct CDR3 sequences, of which 44% were detected only once. The ten largest account for about 98% of the sample. Explained via the paper, the treatment or condition label denotes: allogeneic hematopoietic cell transplantation with graft depleted of TCRalphabeta T cells and CD19 B cells.

Here the sequenced sample was PBMCs, mostly from graft donor cells, taken 360 days after TCRalphabeta/CD19-depleted stem cell transplant. Source of these receptors: a male patient younger than 18 who had a stem cell transplant for acute lymphoblastic leukemia, so the T cells may come from the graft donor.

A few counts support this clonotype. The chain is built from TRBV5-6 and TRBJ2-1, with D possibly TRBD2 on 6 matching bases. V was shortened by 4 bases and J by 8 bases, with 13 bases between the two germline ends. CDR1 SGHDT and CDR2 YYEEEE come from the germline V gene. The CDR3 extends over 13 amino acids. In DNA form, the CDR3 reads TGTGCCAGCAGCCGGGAGCTCATTGATGAGCAGTTCTTC. It is translated as CASSRELIDEQFF. The complete variable domain, with remaining parts taken from reference TRBV5-6 and TRBJ2-1, reads DAGVTQSPTHLIKTRGQQVTLRCSPKSGHDTVSWYQQALGQGPQFIFQYYEEEERQRGNFPDRFSGHQFPNYSSELNVNALLLGDSALYLCASSRELIDEQFFGPGTRLTVL.

The chain links TRBV6-5 to TRBJ1-2; no definite D call. The CDR3 totals 11 residues. Germline CDR1 MNHEY, CDR2 SVGAGI. Between the trimmed V and J ends, which lost 6 bases and 0 bases, there was a span of 2 bases. CDR3: CASRSNYGYTF. The CDR3 nucleotides read TGTGCCAGCAGGTCTAACTATGGCTACACCTTC.

This clonotype was seen once. The genes are TRBV29-1 and TRBJ2-1, with 9 bases fitting TRBD1. V shed 3 bases, J shed 15 bases, and the junction held 3 bases outside the gene matches. The germline V gene has CDR1 SQVTM and CDR2 ANQGSEA. The CDR3 loop spans 10 amino acids. CDR3 sequence: CSVDRTGAFF. The CDR3 nucleotides read TGCAGCGTTGACAGGACAGGGGCGTTCTTC.

This clonotype showed up just a few times. V and J are TRBV29-1 and TRBJ2-1; possible D gene TRBD2, 6 bases. Germline assignment: CDR1 SQVTM and CDR2 ANQGSEA. CDR3 length: 14 residues. The germline V and J ends were trimmed by 6 bases and 0 bases, with 12 bases remaining between them. The CDR3 DNA is TGCAGCGTCGGGACTGGGAGCTCCTACAATGAGCAGTTCTTC. Its protein is CSVGTGSSYNEQFF.

There are many counts of this clonotype. The chain links TRBV20-1 to TRBJ2-1; D is perhaps TRBD1 or TRBD2 (5 bases each). This CDR3 region has 13 residues. Germline CDR1 is DFQATT and CDR2 is SNEGSKA (reference sequence). V gave up 0 bases and J gave up 7 bases, with 10 bases separating them. The CDR3 DNA sequence: TGCAGTGCTAGAGAGGGGGATGCTAATGAGCAGTTCTTC. It translates to CSAREGDANEQFF.

This clonotype was detected a few times. This sequence joins TRBV5-1 and TRBJ2-5; no definite D call. Germline V gene lookup returns CDR1 SGHRS and CDR2 YFSETQ. Trimming cost V 4 bases and J 5 bases, with 15 bases left between them. The CDR3 runs to 14 residues. CDR3: CASSVSWAGETQYF. The CDR3 DNA sequence: TGCGCCAGCAGCGTATCCTGGGCCGGGGAGACCCAGTACTTC.